The 8 T cell receptor beta chains presented below share a single source sample, sequenced in a study. TCRdb recomputed calls from the 5' RACE reads with MiXCR, one row per CDR3 protein. The table records approximately 47,000 distinct CDR3 sequences, more than 25% of them present only once. Specimen: naive CD4+ T cells sorted from blood. Indicated subset: naive CD4+ T cells, CD4+CD45RA+CD25-. The origin of the receptors is a female donor with breast cancer.

The CDR3 DNA sequence: TGTGCCAGCAGCTTAGCGCGCGGGCAGTCTGGAAACACCATATATTTT. Its protein product is CASSLARGQSGNTIYF. The rearrangement joins TRBV7-9 to TRBJ1-3; D is uncertain. V lost 0 bases and J lost 1, with 10 bases in between. In germline, CDR1 is SEHNR, CDR2 FQNEAQ (reference sequence). The CDR3 extends over 16 amino acids. Supplemented by reference TRBV7-9 and TRBJ1-3, the full variable domain reads DTGVSQNPRHKITKRGQNVTFRCDPISEHNRLYWYRQTLGQGPEFLTYFQNEAQLEKSRLLSDRFSAERPKGSFSTLEIQRTEQGDSAMYLCASSLARGQSGNTIYFGEGSWLTVV.

Remarks on this clonotype: A read error may be the cause here, since a much bigger clone is one base away. J is TRBJ1-2 and V is TRBV24-1, with unresolved D. The CDR3 has 13 residues. Looked up from germline, CDR1 is KGHDR and CDR2 is SFDVKD. The germline V and J ends were trimmed by 5 bases and 3 bases, with 9 bases remaining between them. CDR3 DNA sequence: TGTGCCACCAGTGGTAGTGATGACTATGGCTACACCTTC. It translates to CATSGSDDYGYTF.

This chain links TRBV6-1 with TRBJ2-3, with D maybe TRBD1 (5 bases). Germline loops: CDR1 MNHNS, CDR2 SASEGT. The CDR3 has 16 residues. The V and J ends lost 4 bases and 1 base respectively, with 15 bases between them. CDR3 sequence reads: CASSGIRGRGTDTQYF. In DNA form, the CDR3 reads TGTGCCAGCAGTGGAATTCGAGGCAGGGGCACAGATACGCAGTATTTT.

This clonotype appeared a few times. This chain links TRBV4-1 with TRBJ2-1; possible D gene TRBD1, 6 bases. This CDR3 is built from 15 residues. Per the germline V gene, CDR1 is MGHRA and CDR2 is YSYEKL. Deletions cut 3 bases from V and 7 bases from J, with 16 bases between. The CDR3 region has the DNA TGCGCCAGCAGCCACCCGCCCCAGGGGCGAAATGAGCAGTTCTTC. Encoded protein: CASSHPPQGRNEQFF.

A word on this clonotype: Compared with germline, one end of the junction differs, possibly owing to a read error. The V and J genes are TRBV4-1 and TRBJ2-1; TRBD2 matches 11 bases. The CDR3 totals 15 residues. CDR1 is MGHRA, CDR2 YSYEKL, per germline. The CDR3 here is CASSPSGGSPNVQFF. CDR3 DNA: TGCGCCAGCAGCCCTAGCGGGGGGAGCCCGAATGTGCAGTTCTTC.

The chain is built from TRBV24-1 and TRBJ2-1; 8 nucleotides line up with TRBD2. Germline CDR1 KGHDR, CDR2 SFDVKD. The CDR3 is 17 residues long. V lost 4 bases and J lost 4; bases outside the gene matches: 11. The CDR3, as DNA: TGTGCCACCAGTGAACCTTCGGGGGGGGGCCCTTACAATGAGCAGTTCTTC. Translated: CATSEPSGGGPYNEQFF.

The chain carries TRBV27 and TRBJ2-1, with TRBD2 matching 9 bases. CDR3 length: 15 residues. The V gene end was trimmed by 5 bases and the J gene end by 3 bases; junction bases not matched to a gene: 5. The germline V gene encodes CDR1 MNHEY and CDR2 SMNVEV (reference sequence). The CDR3 region has the DNA TGTGCCAGCAGTAAGACTAGCGGCATCTACAATGAGCAGTTCTTC. Protein: CASSKTSGIYNEQFF.

This clonotype was found a few times. The rearrangement uses TRBV6-2 or TRBV6-3 and TRBJ1-5, with 7 nucleotides matching TRBD1. Germline V gene data show CDR1 as MNHEY and CDR2 as SVGEGT. Germline trimming cut 2 bases from V and 5 bases from J; bases unmatched to any gene: 6. The CDR3 totals 15 residues. The CDR3 coding sequence is TGTGCCAGCAGTTACCCCGACAGGGTGGATCAGCCCCAGCATTTT. Translated: CASSYPDRVDQPQHF.